A single sample is the source of the 30 T cell receptor beta chains below, sequenced in a study of blood T cell repertoires in COVID-19. Sequencing was performed with immunoSEQ multiplex PCR; in TCRdb, only in-frame clones are kept and a portion is missing. The sample holds a few hundred thousand clones, roughly 90% seen once. The specimen sequenced was peripheral blood. The receptor source for this set is a woman aged 45-59 years with active or convalescent COVID-19.

The J gene is TRBJ2-7, the V gene TRBV10-3; 9 bases fit TRBD1. The CDR3 has 15 amino acids. CDR1 and CDR2 from the germline V gene are ENHRY and SYGVKD. Trimming cost V 3 bases and J 6 bases; bases outside gene matches: 9. CDR3 protein: CAISEPGQGPLEQYF. The CDR3 DNA reads as TGTGCCATCAGTGAACCGGGACAGGGTCCCCTCGAGCAGTACTTC.

J is TRBJ1-1 and V is TRBV6-5, with a tentative D call TRBD1 (5 bases). Per germline, CDR1 MNHEY and CDR2 SVGAGI. This CDR3 spans 14 amino acids. V lost 6 bases, J lost 4 bases, and 15 bases lay in between. CDR3 nucleotides: TGTGCCAGCAGCCTCTCGGTGGGGGGCACTGAAGCTTTCTTT. The encoded protein is CASSLSVGGTEAFF.

This chain connects TRBV27 to TRBJ2-5; 10 positions agree with TRBD2. The CDR3 is 14 amino acids. Trimming cost V 6 bases and J 4 bases; bases outside gene matches: 5. CDR1 and CDR2 from the germline V gene are MNHEY and SMNVEV (reference sequence). CDR3 region: CASSLAGVGETQYF. The CDR3 coding sequence is TGTGCCAGCAGCCTAGCGGGAGTTGGAGAGACCCAGTACTTC.

The chain uses TRBV5-4 and TRBJ1-2; the D is unclear. This CDR3 has 14 residues. The V end lost 4 bases, the J end lost 4 bases, and 14 bases lay between the germline ends. Germline-derived CDR1 and CDR2 are SGHNT and YYREEE (reference sequence). This CDR3 reads CASSLAGSPYGYTF. The CDR3 DNA is TGTGCCAGCAGCCTAGCCGGGTCACCCTATGGCTACACCTTC.

Concerning this clone: At one of its ends the junction is not consistent with the germline gene, which may arise from a read error. The rearrangement joins TRBV6-2 or TRBV6-3 to TRBJ2-1; D may be TRBD2 (5 bases). The germline V gene has CDR1 MNHEY and CDR2 SVGEGT. The CDR3 sequence is 15 residues long. This chain's CDR3 is CASRYSSGLNNEQFF. Here the CDR3 DNA reads TGTGCCAGCAGATACTCCAGCGGACTGAACAATGAGCAGTTCTTC.

The V call is TRBV19, the J call TRBJ2-1; D gene ambiguous. V was clipped by 3 bases and J by 1 base, with 10 bases between them. Germline lookup yields CDR1 LNHDA and CDR2 SQIVND (reference sequence). This CDR3 has 15 amino acids. Here the CDR3 reads CASSMVAVSYNEQFF. The CDR3 DNA is TGTGCCAGTAGTATGGTCGCAGTATCCTACAATGAGCAGTTCTTC. The variable domain in full, completed from reference TRBV19 and TRBJ2-1, reads DGGITQSPKYLFRKEGQNVTLSCEQNLNHDAMYWYRQDPGQGLRLIYYSQIVNDFQKGDIAEGYSVSREKKESFPLTVTSAQKNPTAFYLCASSMVAVSYNEQFFGPGTRLTVL.

This chain connects TRBV2 to TRBJ1-3; maybe TRBD1 (5 bases). Trimming pared 5 bases from V and 3 bases from J, leaving 11 bases between. CDR3 size: 14 residues. Germline CDR1 reads SNHLY; CDR2 reads FYNNEI. Here the CDR3 DNA reads TGTGCCAGCAGTTCTCAGGGCTTTGGAAACACCATATATTTT. Translated: CASSSQGFGNTIYF.

The V call is TRBV10-3, the J call TRBJ2-3; TRBD2 might be the D (6 bases). V lost 8 bases, J lost 4 bases, and 13 bases lay in between. This CDR3 is 13 amino acids long. The germline V gene encodes CDR1 ENHRY and CDR2 SYGVKD. CDR3 protein: CAIGGEASDTQYF. CDR3 DNA: TGTGCCATCGGCGGGGAGGCCTCAGATACGCAGTATTTT.

The genes are TRBV2 and TRBJ2-2; TRBD2 matches at 9 bases. The length of the CDR3 is 17 residues. After removal of 6 bases from V and 1 base from J, the junction contained 9 bases not matched to a gene. The germline gives CDR1 SNHLY, CDR2 FYNNEI. The CDR3 loop reads CASSASGTSRNTGELFF. In DNA, the CDR3 is TGTGCCAGCAGCGCCTCCGGGACTAGCCGGAACACCGGGGAGCTGTTTTTT.

The chain is built from TRBV4-1 and TRBJ2-7, with 8 positions matching TRBD1. V gave up 3 bases and J gave up 6 bases; unmatched junction bases: 4. The germline CDR1 and CDR2 sequences are MGHRA and YSYEKL. The CDR3 contains 13 residues. CDR3 loop: CASSHGQGGEQYF. The DNA for the CDR3 is TGCGCCAGCAGCCACGGACAGGGCGGCGAGCAGTACTTC.

The chain has TRBV9 and TRBJ1-1, with TRBD1 matching over 7 bases. After removal of 0 bases from V and 6 bases from J, the junction contained 2 bases not matched to a gene. The CDR3 length is 13 residues. The germline V gene encodes CDR1 SGDLS and CDR2 YYNGEE. The CDR3 protein is CASSVDQGAEAFF. For the CDR3, the DNA is TGTGCCAGCAGCGTAGACCAGGGGGCTGAAGCTTTCTTT.

This chain uses TRBV24-1 with TRBJ2-3; 10 bases are a match to TRBD2. CDR1 is KGHDR and CDR2 is SFDVKD in the germline V gene. This CDR3 has 15 amino acids. After removal of 2 bases from V and 5 bases from J, the junction contained 3 bases not matched to a gene. The CDR3 reads CATSDSGLARDTQYF. CDR3 sequence (DNA): TGTGCCACCAGTGATTCGGGACTAGCGAGAGATACGCAGTATTTT.

The genes are TRBV3-1 (or the pseudogene TRBV3-2) and TRBJ2-1, with 7 bases aligning to TRBD2. This CDR3 has 15 amino acids. The germline CDR1 and CDR2 sequences are LGHDT and YNNKEL (reference sequence). J was trimmed by 6 bases and V by 5 bases; bases with no gene match: 10. The CDR3 DNA reads TGTGCCAGCAGCGACAGCGGGACTTCCGCCAATGAGCAGTTCTTC. The encoded protein is CASSDSGTSANEQFF.

This clone was counted once. The chain has TRBV4-3 and TRBJ2-7; 11 bases fit TRBD1. The CDR3 contains 16 residues. From germline, CDR1 is LGHNA and CDR2 YSLEER. V shed 0 bases, J shed 2 bases, and the junction held 3 bases outside the gene matches. The CDR3 is CASSQDPGQGAYEQYF. The CDR3 nucleotides are TGCGCCAGCAGCCAAGATCCGGGACAGGGGGCCTACGAGCAGTACTTC.

V and J are TRBV10-3 and TRBJ2-4; perhaps TRBD2 as D (6 bases). The germline V and J ends were trimmed by 3 bases and 1 base, with 13 bases remaining between them. The germline CDR1 and CDR2 sequences are ENHRY and SYGVKD. The CDR3 covers 16 residues. In DNA form, the CDR3 reads TGTGCCATCAGTGACCCTGGGGGGATGGCCAAAAACATTCAGTACTTC. Translating gives CAISDPGGMAKNIQYF.

V is TRBV11-2 and J is TRBJ1-2; perhaps TRBD1 as D (5 bases). CDR1 is SGHAT, CDR2 FQNNGV, per germline. The CDR3 is 18 residues long. Trimming took off 5 bases at V and 5 bases at J, with 27 bases between the two ends. The CDR3 region is CASSPFGGAWGGDYGYTF. DNA for the CDR3: TGTGCCAGCAGCCCTTTTGGAGGGGCGTGGGGGGGTGATTATGGCTACACCTTC.

The rearrangement joins TRBV15 to TRBJ1-4, with 10 bases identical to TRBD1. Germline loops: CDR1 LNHNV, CDR2 YYDKDF (reference sequence). Unmatched junction bases numbered 5, after V lost 2 bases and J lost 2 bases. This CDR3 has 17 residues. The CDR3 here is CATSRSGTGATNEKLFF. CDR3 DNA sequence: TGTGCCACCAGCAGATCCGGGACAGGGGCGACTAATGAAAAACTGTTTTTT.

About this clone: Other nucleotide sequences from this sample produce the same CDR3. The genes are TRBV3-1 (or the pseudogene TRBV3-2) and TRBJ1-1; maybe TRBD1 (6 bases). The CDR3 totals 14 residues. Germline values: CDR1 LGHDT, CDR2 YNNKEL (reference sequence). Trimming stripped 1 base from V and 2 bases from J, with 8 bases between. CDR3 residues: CASSQAGANTEAFF. The CDR3 DNA reads TGTGCCAGCAGCCAAGCAGGGGCCAACACTGAAGCTTTCTTT.

The chain recombines TRBV5-6 with TRBJ1-6, with D possibly matching TRBD1 (6 bases). V was clipped by 3 bases and J by 2 bases, with 6 bases between them. The germline CDR1 and CDR2 sequences are SGHDT and YYEEEE. The CDR3 length is 14 residues. CDR3 sequence (DNA): TGTGCCAGCAGCTACAGGGCCTATAATTCACCCCTCCACTTT. It translates to CASSYRAYNSPLHF.

This clone was seen only once. This chain connects TRBV12-3 or TRBV12-4 to TRBJ2-7; perhaps TRBD1 as D (6 bases). This CDR3 is 13 amino acids long. V was clipped by 7 bases and J by 2 bases, with 12 bases between them. The CDR3 loop reads CASNTGLPYEQYF. The CDR3 DNA follows: TGTGCCAGCAACACAGGGTTACCCTACGAGCAGTACTTC.

The chain carries TRBV6-2 or TRBV6-3 and TRBJ1-6; 9 bases line up with TRBD1. This CDR3 is built from 15 residues. Germline assignment: CDR1 MNHEY and CDR2 SVGEGT. The V gene end was trimmed by 6 bases and the J gene end by 7 bases; junction bases not matched to a gene: 7. The CDR3 region has the DNA TGTGCCAGCAGCCAACAGGGGGCCTCGAATTCACCCCTCCACTTT. The encoded protein is CASSQQGASNSPLHF.

This chain uses TRBV28 with TRBJ1-2; 9 positions agree with TRBD1. Germline values: CDR1 MDHEN, CDR2 SYDVKM. The CDR3 has 15 residues. The J segment lost 7 bases and the V segment lost 5 bases, leaving 11 bases of the junction unmatched. In nucleotides, the CDR3 is TGTGCCAGCAGTCCATCACAGGGGGCGCCCCGTGGCTACACCTTC. It is translated as CASSPSQGAPRGYTF.

The V and J genes are TRBV5-4 and TRBJ2-3; 10 bases are shared with TRBD2. Losses at the gene ends were 1 base for V and 1 base for J; bases not matched to a gene: 0. The CDR3 spans 15 residues. Looked up from germline, CDR1 is SGHNT and CDR2 is YYREEE (reference sequence). The CDR3 DNA reads as TGTGCCAGCAGCTTGAGCGGGGGGGGCACAGATACGCAGTATTTT. Translation gives CASSLSGGGTDTQYF.

The chain is built from TRBV28 and TRBJ2-2, with 12 bases identical to TRBD2. The length of the CDR3 is 16 residues. The germline gives CDR1 MDHEN, CDR2 SYDVKM. The V gene end was trimmed by 3 bases and the J gene end by 8 bases; junction bases not matched to a gene: 7. This CDR3 is CASSFWTSGMAGELFF. The CDR3 DNA reads as TGTGCCAGCAGTTTCTGGACTAGCGGGATGGCGGGGGAGCTGTTTTTT.

V gene TRBV7-9 combines with J gene TRBJ1-3, with a possible D match to TRBD1 (6 bases). The CDR3 runs 14 residues. V shed 5 bases and J shed 16 bases, with 24 bases lying between them. CDR1 SEHNR and CDR2 FQNEAQ come from the germline V gene (reference sequence). CDR3 sequence reads: CASSPEGSGHAEYF. The CDR3 DNA reads TGTGCCAGCAGCCCCGAGGGGTCGGGACACGCCGAGTATTTT.

The gene calls are TRBV6-2 or TRBV6-3 and TRBJ2-1; weak D call: TRBD2 (5 bases). CDR1 MNHEY and CDR2 SVGEGT come from the germline V gene. V lost 6 bases and J 0 bases, leaving 12 bases between the germline ends. This CDR3 contains 15 residues. The CDR3 DNA reads TGTGCCAGCAGCTGGAGGAGAATCTCCTACAATGAGCAGTTCTTC. It is translated as CASSWRRISYNEQFF.

The chain combines TRBV19 with TRBJ1-5; 9 bases fit TRBD1. V trimming: 4 bases; J trimming: 1 base; junction bases outside the gene matches: 2. The V gene's germline CDR1 is LNHDA and CDR2 SQIVND (reference sequence). This CDR3 has 15 amino acids. The CDR3 region has the DNA TGTGCCAGTAGTAACAGGGGGCCGAGCAATCAGCCCCAGCATTTT. This encodes CASSNRGPSNQPQHF. The whole variable domain, filled in from reference TRBV19 and TRBJ1-5, reads DGGITQSPKYLFRKEGQNVTLSCEQNLNHDAMYWYRQDPGQGLRLIYYSQIVNDFQKGDIAEGYSVSREKKESFPLTVTSAQKNPTAFYLCASSNRGPSNQPQHFGDGTRLSIL.

The chain carries TRBV6-1 and TRBJ2-6; D gene uncertain. CDR1 and CDR2 from the germline V gene are MNHNS and SASEGT. V dropped 1 base and J dropped 0 bases, with 7 bases sitting between them. The CDR3 contains 16 residues. Here the CDR3 DNA reads TGTGCCAGCAGTGAAGGGCCGTTCTCTGGGGCCAACGTCCTGACTTTC. Translating it yields CASSEGPFSGANVLTF.

The chain uses TRBV19 and TRBJ2-3, with D possibly TRBD2 on 6 matching bases. From germline, CDR1 is LNHDA and CDR2 SQIVND (reference sequence). V was trimmed by 3 bases and J by 5 bases, leaving 9 bases between them. The CDR3 has 13 residues. Written as DNA, the CDR3 is TGTGCCAGTAGTATTATCGGGGGAGATACGCAGTATTTT. This gives the protein CASSIIGGDTQYF.

The chain employs TRBV28 and TRBJ2-6; 10 bases are shared with TRBD1. Germline-derived CDR1 and CDR2 are MDHEN and SYDVKM. The CDR3 consists of 18 residues. V dropped 1 base and J dropped 1; count of bases not matched to a gene: 4. DNA for the CDR3: TGTGCCAGCAGTTTATTTCGGACAGGGGGGTCTGGGGCCAACGTCCTGACTTTC. Translating it yields CASSLFRTGGSGANVLTF.